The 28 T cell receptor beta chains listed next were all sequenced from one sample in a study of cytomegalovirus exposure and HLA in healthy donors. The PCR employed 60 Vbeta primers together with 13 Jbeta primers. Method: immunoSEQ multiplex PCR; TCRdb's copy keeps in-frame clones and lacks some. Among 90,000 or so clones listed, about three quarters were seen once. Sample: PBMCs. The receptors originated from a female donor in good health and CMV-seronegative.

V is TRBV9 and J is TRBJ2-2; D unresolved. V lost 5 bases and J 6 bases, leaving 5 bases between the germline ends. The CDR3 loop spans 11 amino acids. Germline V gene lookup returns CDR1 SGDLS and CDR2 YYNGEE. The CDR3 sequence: CASRSSGELFF. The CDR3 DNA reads TGTGCCAGCAGATCCTCCGGGGAGCTGTTTTTT.

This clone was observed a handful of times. This CDR3 is CASSQGGLTGGLNTEAFF. In DNA, the CDR3 is TGTGCCAGCAGCCAGGGGGGGTTGACAGGGGGCTTGAACACTGAAGCTTTCTTT. The chain combines TRBV9 with TRBJ1-1, with 10 positions matching TRBD1. This CDR3 has 18 residues. Germline values: CDR1 SGDLS, CDR2 YYNGEE. V lost 4 bases, J lost 0 bases, and 12 bases stayed unmatched.

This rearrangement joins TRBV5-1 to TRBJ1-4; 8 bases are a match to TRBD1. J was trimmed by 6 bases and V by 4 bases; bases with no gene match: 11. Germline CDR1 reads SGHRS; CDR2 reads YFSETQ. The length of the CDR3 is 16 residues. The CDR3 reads CASSATTGTGDEKLFF. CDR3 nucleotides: TGCGCCAGCAGCGCAACCACCGGGACAGGAGATGAAAAACTGTTTTTT.

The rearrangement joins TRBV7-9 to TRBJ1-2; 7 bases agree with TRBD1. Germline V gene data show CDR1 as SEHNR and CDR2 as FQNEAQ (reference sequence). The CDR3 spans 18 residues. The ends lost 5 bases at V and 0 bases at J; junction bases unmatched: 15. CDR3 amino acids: CASSPTPPRQGSNYGYTF. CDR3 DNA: TGTGCCAGCAGCCCAACTCCTCCACGACAGGGCTCTAACTATGGCTACACCTTC.

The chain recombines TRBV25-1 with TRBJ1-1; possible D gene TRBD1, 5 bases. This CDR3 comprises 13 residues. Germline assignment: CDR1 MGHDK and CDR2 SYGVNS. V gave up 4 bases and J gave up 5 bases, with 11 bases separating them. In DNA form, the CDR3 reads TGTGCCAGCAGTGTAAAACAGGCGACTGAAGCTTTCTTT. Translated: CASSVKQATEAFF.

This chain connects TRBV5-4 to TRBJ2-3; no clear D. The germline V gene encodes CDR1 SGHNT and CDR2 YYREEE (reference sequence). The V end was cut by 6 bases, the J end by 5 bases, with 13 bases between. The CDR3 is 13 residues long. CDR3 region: CASTQPPGDTQYF. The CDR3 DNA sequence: TGTGCCAGCACCCAACCCCCGGGAGATACGCAGTATTTT.

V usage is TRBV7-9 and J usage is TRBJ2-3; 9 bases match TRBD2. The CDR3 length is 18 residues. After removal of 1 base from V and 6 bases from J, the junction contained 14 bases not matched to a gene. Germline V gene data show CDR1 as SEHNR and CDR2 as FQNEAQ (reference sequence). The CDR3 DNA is TGTGCCAGCAGCTTAGGCGGTCCTAGCGGGGAGCCTAGGGATACGCAGTATTTT. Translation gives CASSLGGPSGEPRDTQYF.

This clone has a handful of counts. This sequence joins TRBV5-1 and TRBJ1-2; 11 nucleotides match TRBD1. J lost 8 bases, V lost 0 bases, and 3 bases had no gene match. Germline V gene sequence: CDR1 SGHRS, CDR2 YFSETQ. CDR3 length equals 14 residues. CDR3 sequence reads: CASSLAGTGGGYTF. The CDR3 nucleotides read TGCGCCAGCAGCTTGGCCGGGACAGGGGGAGGCTACACCTTC.

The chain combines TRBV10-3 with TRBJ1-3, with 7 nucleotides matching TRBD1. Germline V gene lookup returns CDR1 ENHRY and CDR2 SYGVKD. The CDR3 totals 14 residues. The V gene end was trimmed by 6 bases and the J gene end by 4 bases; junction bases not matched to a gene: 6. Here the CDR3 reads CAIRTQGTGNTIYF. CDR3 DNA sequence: TGTGCCATCAGGACACAGGGGACCGGAAACACCATATATTTT.

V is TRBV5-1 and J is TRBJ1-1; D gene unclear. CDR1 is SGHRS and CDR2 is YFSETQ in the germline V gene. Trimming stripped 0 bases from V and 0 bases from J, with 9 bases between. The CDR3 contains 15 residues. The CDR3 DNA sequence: TGCGCCAGCAGCTTGGGGGCGACCGTGAACACTGAAGCTTTCTTT. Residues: CASSLGATVNTEAFF.

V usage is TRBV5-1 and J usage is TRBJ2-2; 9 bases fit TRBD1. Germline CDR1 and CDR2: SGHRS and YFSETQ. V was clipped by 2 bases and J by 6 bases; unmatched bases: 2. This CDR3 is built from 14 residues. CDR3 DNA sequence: TGCGCCAGCAGCTTAACAGGGGGCTCCGGGGAGCTGTTTTTT. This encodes CASSLTGGSGELFF.

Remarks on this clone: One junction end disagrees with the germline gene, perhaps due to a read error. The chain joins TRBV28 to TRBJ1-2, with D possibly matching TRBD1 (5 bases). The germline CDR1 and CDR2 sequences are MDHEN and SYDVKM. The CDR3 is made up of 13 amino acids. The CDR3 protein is CASSISTEMATAF. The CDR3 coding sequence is TGTGCCAGCAGTATCTCGACAGAAATGGCTACAGCCTTC.

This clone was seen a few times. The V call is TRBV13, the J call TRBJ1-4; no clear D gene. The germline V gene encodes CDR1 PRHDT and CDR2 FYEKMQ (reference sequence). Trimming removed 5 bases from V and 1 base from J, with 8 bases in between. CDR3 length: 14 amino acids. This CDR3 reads CASSQRVTNEKLFF. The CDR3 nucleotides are TGTGCCAGCAGCCAACGGGTAACTAATGAAAAACTGTTTTTT.

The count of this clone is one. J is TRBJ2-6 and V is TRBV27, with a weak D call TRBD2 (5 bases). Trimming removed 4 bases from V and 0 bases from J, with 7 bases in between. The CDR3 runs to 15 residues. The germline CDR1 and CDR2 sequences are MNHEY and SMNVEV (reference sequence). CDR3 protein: CASSYGISGANVLTF. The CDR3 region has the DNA TGTGCCAGCAGTTACGGGATCTCTGGGGCCAACGTCCTGACTTTC.

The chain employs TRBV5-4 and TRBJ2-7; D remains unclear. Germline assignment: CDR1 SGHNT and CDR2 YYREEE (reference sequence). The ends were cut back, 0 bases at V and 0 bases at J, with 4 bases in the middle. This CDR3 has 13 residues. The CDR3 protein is CASSLDNSYEQYF. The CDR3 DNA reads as TGTGCCAGCAGCTTGGACAACTCCTACGAGCAGTACTTC.

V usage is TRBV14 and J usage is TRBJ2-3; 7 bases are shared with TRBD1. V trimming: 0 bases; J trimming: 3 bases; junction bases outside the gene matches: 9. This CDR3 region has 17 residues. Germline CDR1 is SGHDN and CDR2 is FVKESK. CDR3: CASSQDKGARRTDTQYF. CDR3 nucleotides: TGTGCCAGCAGCCAAGATAAGGGGGCGAGAAGAACAGATACGCAGTATTTT.

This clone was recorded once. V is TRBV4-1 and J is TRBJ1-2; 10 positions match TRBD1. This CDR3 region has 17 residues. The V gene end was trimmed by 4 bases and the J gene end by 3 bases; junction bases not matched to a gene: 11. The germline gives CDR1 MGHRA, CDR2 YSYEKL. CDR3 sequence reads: CASSLVRDRGSDYGYTF. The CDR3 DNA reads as TGCGCCAGCAGCCTTGTCCGGGACAGGGGTTCGGACTATGGCTACACCTTC.

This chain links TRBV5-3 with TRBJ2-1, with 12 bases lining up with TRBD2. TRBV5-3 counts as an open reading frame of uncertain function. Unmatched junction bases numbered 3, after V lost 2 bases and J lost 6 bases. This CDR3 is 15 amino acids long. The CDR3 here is CARSLLAGGPNEQFF. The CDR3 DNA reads TGTGCCAGAAGCTTACTAGCGGGAGGTCCCAATGAGCAGTTCTTC.

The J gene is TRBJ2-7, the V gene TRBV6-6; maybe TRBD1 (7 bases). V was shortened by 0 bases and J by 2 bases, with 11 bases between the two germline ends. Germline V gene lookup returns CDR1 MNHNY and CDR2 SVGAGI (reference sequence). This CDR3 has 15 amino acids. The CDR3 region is CASSYSTRGAYEQYF. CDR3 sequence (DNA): TGTGCCAGCAGTTACTCGACCAGGGGGGCCTACGAGCAGTACTTC.

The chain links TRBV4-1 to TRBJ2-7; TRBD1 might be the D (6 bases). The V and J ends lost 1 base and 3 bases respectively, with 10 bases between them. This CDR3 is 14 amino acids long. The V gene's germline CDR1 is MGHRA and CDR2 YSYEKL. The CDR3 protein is CASSQGQAIYEQYF. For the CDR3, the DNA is TGCGCCAGCAGCCAAGGACAGGCAATCTACGAGCAGTACTTC.

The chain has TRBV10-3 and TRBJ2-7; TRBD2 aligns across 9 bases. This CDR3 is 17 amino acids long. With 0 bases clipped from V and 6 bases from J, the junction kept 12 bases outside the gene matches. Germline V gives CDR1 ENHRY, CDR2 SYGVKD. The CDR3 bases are TGTGCCATCAGTGAGTCGGGGCCGGGACTAGCTTGGTTCGAGCAGTACTTC. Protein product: CAISESGPGLAWFEQYF.

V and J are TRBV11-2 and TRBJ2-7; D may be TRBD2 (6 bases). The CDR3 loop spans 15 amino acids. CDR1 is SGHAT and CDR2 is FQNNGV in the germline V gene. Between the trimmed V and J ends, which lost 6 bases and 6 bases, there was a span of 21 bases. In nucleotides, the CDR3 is TGTGCCAGCAGGAAGTTGGGACTCTATCGATCCGAGCAGTACTTC. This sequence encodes CASRKLGLYRSEQYF.

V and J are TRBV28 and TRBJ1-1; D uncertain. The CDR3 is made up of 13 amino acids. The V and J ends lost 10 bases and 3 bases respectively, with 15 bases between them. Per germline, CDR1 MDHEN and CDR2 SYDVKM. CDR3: CANANEGDTEAFF. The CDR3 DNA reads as TGTGCCAACGCCAACGAGGGAGACACTGAAGCTTTCTTT.

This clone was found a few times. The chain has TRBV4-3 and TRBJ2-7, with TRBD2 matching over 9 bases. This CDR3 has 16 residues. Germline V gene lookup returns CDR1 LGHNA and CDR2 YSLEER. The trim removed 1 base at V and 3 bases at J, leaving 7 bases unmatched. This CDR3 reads CASSQGGRGGLYEQYF. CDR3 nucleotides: TGCGCCAGCAGCCAAGGTGGGCGGGGGGGCCTCTACGAGCAGTACTTC.

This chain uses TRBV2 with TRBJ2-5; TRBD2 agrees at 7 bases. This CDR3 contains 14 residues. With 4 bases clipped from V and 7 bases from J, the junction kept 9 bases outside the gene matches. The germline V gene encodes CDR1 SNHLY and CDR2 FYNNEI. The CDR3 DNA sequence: TGTGCCAGCAGTGGGGGGGGAGACCGCGGGACCCAGTACTTC. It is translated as CASSGGGDRGTQYF.

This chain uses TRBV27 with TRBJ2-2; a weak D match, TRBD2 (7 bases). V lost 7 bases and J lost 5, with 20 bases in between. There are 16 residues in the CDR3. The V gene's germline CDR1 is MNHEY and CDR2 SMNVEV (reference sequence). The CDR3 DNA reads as TGTGCCAGCAACCCCTCGGGAGGAGGGGGGACCGGGGAGCTGTTTTTT. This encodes CASNPSGGGGTGELFF.

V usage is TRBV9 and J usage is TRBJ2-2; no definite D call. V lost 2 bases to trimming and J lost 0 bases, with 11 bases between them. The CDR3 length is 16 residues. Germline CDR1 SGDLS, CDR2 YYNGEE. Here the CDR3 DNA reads TGTGCCAGCAGCGTTCTTCCACTTGCGAACACCGGGGAGCTGTTTTTT. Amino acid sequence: CASSVLPLANTGELFF.

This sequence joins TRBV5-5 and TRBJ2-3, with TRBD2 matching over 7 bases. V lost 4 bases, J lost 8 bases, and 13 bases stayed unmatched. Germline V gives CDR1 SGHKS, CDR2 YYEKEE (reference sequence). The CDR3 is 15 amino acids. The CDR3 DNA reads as TGTGCCAGCAGCACGTTTGCGGGGGAATCAGGTACGCAGTATTTT. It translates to CASSTFAGESGTQYF.